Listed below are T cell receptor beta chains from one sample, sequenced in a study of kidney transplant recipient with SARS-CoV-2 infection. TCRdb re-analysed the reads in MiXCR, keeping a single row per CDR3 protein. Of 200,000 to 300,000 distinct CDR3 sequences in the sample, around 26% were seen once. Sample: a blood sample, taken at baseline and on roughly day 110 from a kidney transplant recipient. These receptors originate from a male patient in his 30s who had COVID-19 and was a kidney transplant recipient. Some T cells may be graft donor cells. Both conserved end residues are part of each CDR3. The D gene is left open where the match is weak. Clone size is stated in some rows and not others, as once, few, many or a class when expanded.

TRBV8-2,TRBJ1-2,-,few,CGSRTSDSRKTYGYTF,TGTGGCAGTCGAACGAGTGATAGCCGAAAGACCTATGGCTACACCTTC
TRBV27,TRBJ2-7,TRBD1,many,CASSSRTGRTYEQYF,TGTGCCAGCAGTTCCCGGACAGGGAGGACCTACGAGCAGTACTTC
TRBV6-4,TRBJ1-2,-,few,CASSQADSHGKTYGYTF,TGTGCCAGCAGTCAAGCTGACTCACACGGAAAGACCTATGGCTACACCTTC
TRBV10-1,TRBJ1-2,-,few,CASSCALRSRKTYGYTF,TGCGCCAGCAGTTGTGCGTTAAGATCGCGAAAGACCTATGGCTACACCTTC
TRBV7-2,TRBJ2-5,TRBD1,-,CASSPGQGETQYF,TGTGCCAGCAGCCCCGGACAGGGCGAGACCCAGTACTTC
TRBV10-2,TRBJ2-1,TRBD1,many,CASSAGTGVYNEQFF,TGCGCCAGCAGTGCCGGGACAGGGGTCTACAATGAGCAGTTCTTC
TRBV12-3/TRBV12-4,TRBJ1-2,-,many,CASSIPLTAGKTYGYTF,TGTGCCAGCAGTATACCTCTCACAGCAGGAAAGACCTATGGCTACACCTTC
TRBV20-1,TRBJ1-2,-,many,CSARVPRQRDGYTF,TGCAGTGCTAGAGTGCCCAGGCAACGAGATGGCTACACCTTC
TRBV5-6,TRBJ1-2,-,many,CASLKHNSRKTYGYTF,TGTGCCAGCCTTAAACACAATAGTCGAAAGACCTATGGCTACACCTTC
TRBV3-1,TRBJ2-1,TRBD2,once,CAGSQLTGGSDEQFF,TGTGCCGGCAGCCAATTGACTGGCGGGAGCGATGAGCAGTTCTTC
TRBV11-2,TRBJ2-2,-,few,CASSPQFTGELFF,TGTGCCAGCAGCCCGCAGTTCACCGGGGAGCTGTTTTTT
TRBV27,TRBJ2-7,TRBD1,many,CASSLGTGPYEQYF,TGTGCCAGCAGTTTAGGGACAGGGCCTTACGAGCAGTACTTC
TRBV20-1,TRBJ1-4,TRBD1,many,CSARYPGQGASGYEKLFF,TGCAGTGCTAGATATCCGGGACAGGGGGCCAGCGGTTATGAAAAACTGTTTTTT
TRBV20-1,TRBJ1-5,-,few,CSASWDGRNYQPQHF,TGCAGTGCCTCCTGGGACGGTCGGAACTATCAGCCCCAGCATTTT
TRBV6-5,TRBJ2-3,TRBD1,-,CAFQTGVLTDTQYF,TGTGCCTTCCAGACAGGGGTTCTAACAGATACGCAGTATTTT
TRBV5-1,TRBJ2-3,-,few,CASSFRTSRPDTQYF,TGCGCCAGCAGCTTTCGGACGAGCCGCCCAGATACGCAGTATTTT
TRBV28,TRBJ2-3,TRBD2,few,CASTVPWSGASTDTQYF,TGTGCCAGTACTGTTCCGTGGAGCGGGGCTAGCACAGATACGCAGTATTTT
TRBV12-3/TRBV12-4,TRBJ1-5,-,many,CASSWGKNQPQHF,TGTGCCAGCAGTTGGGGGAAGAATCAGCCCCAGCATTTT
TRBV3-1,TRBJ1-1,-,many,CASSGVFPISIRTEAFF,TGTGCCAGCAGCGGTGTTTTTCCCATTTCAATTCGCACTGAAGCTTTCTTT
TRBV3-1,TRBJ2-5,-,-,CANSGSFPISFSETQYF,TGTGCCAACAGCGGCAGTTTTCCCATTTCTTTCTCTGAGACCCAGTACTTC
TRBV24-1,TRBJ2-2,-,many,CATGSTYTGELFF,TGTGCCACCGGATCCACCTACACCGGGGAGCTGTTTTTT
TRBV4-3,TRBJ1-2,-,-,CASSCCAGRRKTYGYTF,TGCGCCAGCAGCTGTTGTGCAGGACGTCGAAAGACCTATGGCTACACCTTC
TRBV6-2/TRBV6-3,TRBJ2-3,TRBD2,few,CASSYPRTSGTDTQYF,TGTGCCAGCAGTTACCCCCGGACTAGCGGGACGGATACGCAGTATTTT
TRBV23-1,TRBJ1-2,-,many,CASSLMELRRKTYGYTF,TGCGCCAGCAGTTTAATGGAGCTACGCAGAAAGACCTATGGCTACACCTTC
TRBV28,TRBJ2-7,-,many,CATTRGRSGPTSYEQYF,TGTGCCACCACCCGGGGAAGATCAGGGCCGACTAGTTACGAGCAGTACTTC
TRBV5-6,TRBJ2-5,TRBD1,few,CASSLPGGEETQYF,TGTGCCAGCAGCTTGCCAGGGGGCGAAGAGACCCAGTACTTC
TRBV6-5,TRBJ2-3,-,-,CASSYSPGEADTQYF,TGTGCCAGCAGTTACTCGCCAGGGGAGGCAGATACGCAGTATTTT
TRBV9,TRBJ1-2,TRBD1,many,CASSVEAGGNYGYTF,TGTGCCAGCAGCGTAGAGGCAGGGGGGAACTATGGCTACACCTTC
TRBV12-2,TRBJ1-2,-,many,CASRETRTPRKTYGYTF,TGTGCAAGTCGCGAGACTAGGACTCCACGAAAGACCTATGGCTACACCTTC
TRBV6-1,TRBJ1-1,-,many,CASSERNWDMNTEAFF,TGTGCCAGCAGTGAAAGAAATTGGGACATGAACACTGAAGCTTTCTTT
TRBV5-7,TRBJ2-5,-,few,CASSFTPRRDQETQYF,TGTGCCAGCAGCTTTACCCCTCGTAGGGACCAAGAGACCCAGTACTTC
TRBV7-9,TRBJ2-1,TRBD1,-,CASSLVLGQGEFYTEQFF,TGTGCCAGCAGCTTAGTATTGGGACAGGGGGAGTTCTACACTGAGCAGTTCTTC